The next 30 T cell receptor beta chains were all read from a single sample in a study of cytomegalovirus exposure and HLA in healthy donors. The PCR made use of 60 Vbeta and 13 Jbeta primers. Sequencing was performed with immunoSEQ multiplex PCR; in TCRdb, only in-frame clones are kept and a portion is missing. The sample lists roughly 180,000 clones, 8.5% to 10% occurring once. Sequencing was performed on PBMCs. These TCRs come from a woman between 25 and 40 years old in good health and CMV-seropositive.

The CDR3 region has the DNA TGTGCCAGCAGCCCTAAGGGGGGAGGGCCCTCCTACGAGCAGTACTTC. Residues: CASSPKGGGPSYEQYF. This sequence joins TRBV7-6 and TRBJ2-7, with D tentatively TRBD2 (7 bases). The CDR3 is 16 amino acids. The germline V gene has CDR1 SGHVS and CDR2 FNYEAQ. V shed 5 bases and J shed 0 bases, with 17 bases lying between them.

The DNA for the CDR3 is TGTGCCAGCAGTCTCGGACTAGCGTCGGATACGCAGTATTTT. This encodes CASSLGLASDTQYF. The rearrangement links TRBV6-5 to TRBJ2-3; 9 bases are a match to TRBD2. The V and J ends lost 5 bases and 6 bases, in that order; junction bases with no gene match: 6. CDR3 length: 14 residues. Germline values: CDR1 MNHEY, CDR2 SVGAGI.

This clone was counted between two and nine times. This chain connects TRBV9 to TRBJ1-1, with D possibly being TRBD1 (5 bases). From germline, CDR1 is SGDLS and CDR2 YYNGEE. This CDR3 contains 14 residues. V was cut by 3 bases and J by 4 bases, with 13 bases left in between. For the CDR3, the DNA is TGTGCCAGCAGCGGAAGGGGTCCCTTCACTGAAGCTTTCTTT. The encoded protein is CASSGRGPFTEAFF. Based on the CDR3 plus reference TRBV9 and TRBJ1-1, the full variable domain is DSGVTQTPKHLITATGQRVTLRCSPRSGDLSVYWYQQSLDQGLQFLIQYYNGEERAKGNILERFSAQQFPDLHSELNLSSLELGDSALYFCASSGRGPFTEAFFGQGTRLTVV.

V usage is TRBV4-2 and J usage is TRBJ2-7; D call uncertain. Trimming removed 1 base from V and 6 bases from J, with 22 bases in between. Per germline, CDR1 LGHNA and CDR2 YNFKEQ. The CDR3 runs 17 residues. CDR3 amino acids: CASSQVLYSLRYPEQYF. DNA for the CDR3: TGTGCCAGCAGCCAAGTGTTGTACTCGTTGAGGTATCCCGAGCAGTACTTC.

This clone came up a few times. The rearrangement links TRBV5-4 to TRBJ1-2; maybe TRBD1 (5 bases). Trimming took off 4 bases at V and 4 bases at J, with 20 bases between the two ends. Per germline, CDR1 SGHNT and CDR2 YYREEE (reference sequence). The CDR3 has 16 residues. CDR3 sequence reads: CASSEDIDKRVYGYTF. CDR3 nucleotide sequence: TGTGCCAGCAGCGAGGACATCGACAAAAGGGTCTATGGCTACACCTTC. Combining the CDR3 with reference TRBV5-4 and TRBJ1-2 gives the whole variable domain ETGVTQSPTHLIKTRGQQVTLRCSSQSGHNTVSWYQQALGQGPQFIFQYYREEENGRGNFPPRFSGLQFPNYSSELNVNALELDDSALYLCASSEDIDKRVYGYTFGSGTRLTVV.

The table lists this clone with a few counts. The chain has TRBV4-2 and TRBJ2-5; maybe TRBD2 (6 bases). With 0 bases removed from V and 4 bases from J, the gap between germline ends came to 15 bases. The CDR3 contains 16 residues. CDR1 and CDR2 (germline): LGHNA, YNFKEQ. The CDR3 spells CASSQDPWGVGETQYF. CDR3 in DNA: TGTGCCAGCAGCCAAGACCCCTGGGGGGTAGGAGAGACCCAGTACTTC.

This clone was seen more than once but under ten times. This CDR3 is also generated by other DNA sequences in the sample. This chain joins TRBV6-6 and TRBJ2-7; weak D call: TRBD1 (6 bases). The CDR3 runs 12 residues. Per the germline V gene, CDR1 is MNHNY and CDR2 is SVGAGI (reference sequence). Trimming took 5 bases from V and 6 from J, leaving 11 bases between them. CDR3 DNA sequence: TGTGCCAGCAGTGCCCAGGGGACCGAGCAGTACTTC. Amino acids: CASSAQGTEQYF.

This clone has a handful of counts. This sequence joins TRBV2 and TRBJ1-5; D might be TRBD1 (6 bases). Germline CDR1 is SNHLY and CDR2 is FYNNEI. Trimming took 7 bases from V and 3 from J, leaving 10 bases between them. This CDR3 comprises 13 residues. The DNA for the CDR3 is TGTGCCAGCACACAGGGTCCCAATCAGCCCCAGCATTTT. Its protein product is CASTQGPNQPQHF. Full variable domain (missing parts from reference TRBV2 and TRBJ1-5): EPEVTQTPSHQVTQMGQEVILRCVPISNHLYFYWYRQILGQKVEFLVSFYNNEISEKSEIFDDQFSVERPDGSNFTLKIRSTKLEDSAMYFCASTQGPNQPQHFGDGTRLSIL.

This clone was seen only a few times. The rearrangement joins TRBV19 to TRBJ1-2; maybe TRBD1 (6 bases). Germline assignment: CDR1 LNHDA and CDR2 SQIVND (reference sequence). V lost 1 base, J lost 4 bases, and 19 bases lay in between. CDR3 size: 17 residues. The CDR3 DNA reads TGTGCCAGTAGTATAGTTGCCCCGACAGGAGAACGCTATGGCTACACCTTC. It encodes CASSIVAPTGERYGYTF.

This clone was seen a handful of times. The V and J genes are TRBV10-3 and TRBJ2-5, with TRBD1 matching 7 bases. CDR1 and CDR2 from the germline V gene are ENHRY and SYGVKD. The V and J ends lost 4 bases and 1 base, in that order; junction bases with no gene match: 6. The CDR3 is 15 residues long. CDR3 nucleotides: TGTGCCATCAGTGGGGACAGCTCACTCCAAGAGACCCAGTACTTC. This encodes CAISGDSSLQETQYF.

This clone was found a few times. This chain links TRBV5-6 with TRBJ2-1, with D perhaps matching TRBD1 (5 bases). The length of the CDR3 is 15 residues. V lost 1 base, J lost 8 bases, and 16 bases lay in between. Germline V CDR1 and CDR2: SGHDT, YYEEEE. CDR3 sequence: CASSLFRVKTDEQFF. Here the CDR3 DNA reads TGTGCCAGCAGCTTGTTCAGGGTTAAGACCGATGAGCAGTTCTTC.

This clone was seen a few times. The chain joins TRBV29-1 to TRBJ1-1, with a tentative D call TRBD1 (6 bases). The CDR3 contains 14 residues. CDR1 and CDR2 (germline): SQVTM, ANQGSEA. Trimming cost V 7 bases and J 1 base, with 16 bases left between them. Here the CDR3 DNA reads TGCAGCGCAAGACACTCGGGACAGAACACTGAAGCTTTCTTT. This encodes CSARHSGQNTEAFF.

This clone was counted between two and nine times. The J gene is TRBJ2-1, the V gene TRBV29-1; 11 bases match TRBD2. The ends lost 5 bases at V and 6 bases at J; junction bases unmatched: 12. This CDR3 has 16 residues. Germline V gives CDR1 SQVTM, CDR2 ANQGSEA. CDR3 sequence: CSVSYLTSGKGNEQFF. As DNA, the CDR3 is TGCAGCGTTTCCTACCTGACTAGCGGGAAGGGCAATGAGCAGTTCTTC.

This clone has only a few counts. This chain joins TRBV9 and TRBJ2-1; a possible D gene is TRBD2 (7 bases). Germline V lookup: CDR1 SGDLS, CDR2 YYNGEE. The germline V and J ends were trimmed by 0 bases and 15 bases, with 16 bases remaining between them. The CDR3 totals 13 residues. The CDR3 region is CASSVETGGSPFF. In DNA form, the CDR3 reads TGTGCCAGCAGCGTAGAAACGGGGGGCTCCCCGTTCTTC.

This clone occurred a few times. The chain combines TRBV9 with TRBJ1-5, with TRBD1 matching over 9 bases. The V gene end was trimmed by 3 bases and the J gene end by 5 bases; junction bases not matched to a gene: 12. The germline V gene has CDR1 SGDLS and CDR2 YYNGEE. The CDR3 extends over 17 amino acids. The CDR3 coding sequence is TGTGCCAGCAGCGCCGGGACAGGGTGGGGAGGGGATCAGCCCCAGCATTTT. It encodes CASSAGTGWGGDQPQHF.

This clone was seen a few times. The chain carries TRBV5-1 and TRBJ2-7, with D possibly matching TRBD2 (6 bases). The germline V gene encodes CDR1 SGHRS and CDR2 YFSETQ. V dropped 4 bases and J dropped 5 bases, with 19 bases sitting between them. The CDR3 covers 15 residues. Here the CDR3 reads CASSPGWGDSDEQYF. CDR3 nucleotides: TGCGCCAGCAGCCCGGGATGGGGGGATTCTGACGAGCAGTACTTC.

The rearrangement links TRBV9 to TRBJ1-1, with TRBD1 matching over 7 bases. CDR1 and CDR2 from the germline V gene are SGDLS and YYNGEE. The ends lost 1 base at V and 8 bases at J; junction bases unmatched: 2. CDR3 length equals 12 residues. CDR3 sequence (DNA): TGTGCCAGCAGCGTACCGACAGGGGAAGCTTTCTTT. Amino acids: CASSVPTGEAFF. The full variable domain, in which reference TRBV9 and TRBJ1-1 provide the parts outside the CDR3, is DSGVTQTPKHLITATGQRVTLRCSPRSGDLSVYWYQQSLDQGLQFLIQYYNGEERAKGNILERFSAQQFPDLHSELNLSSLELGDSALYFCASSVPTGEAFFGQGTRLTVV.

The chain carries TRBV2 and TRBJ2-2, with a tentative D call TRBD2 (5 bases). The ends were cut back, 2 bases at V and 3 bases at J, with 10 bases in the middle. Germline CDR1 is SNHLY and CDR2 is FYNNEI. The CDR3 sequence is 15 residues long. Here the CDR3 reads CASSELTTHTGELFF. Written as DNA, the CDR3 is TGTGCCAGCAGTGAATTGACTACTCACACCGGGGAGCTGTTTTTT.

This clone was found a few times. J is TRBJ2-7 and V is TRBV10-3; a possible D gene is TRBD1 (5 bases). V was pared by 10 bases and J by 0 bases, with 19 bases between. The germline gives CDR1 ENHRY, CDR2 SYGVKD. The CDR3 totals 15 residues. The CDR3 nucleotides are TGTGCCACCTCATCCCTCCAGGGAAGCTCCTACGAGCAGTACTTC. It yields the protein CATSSLQGSSYEQYF.

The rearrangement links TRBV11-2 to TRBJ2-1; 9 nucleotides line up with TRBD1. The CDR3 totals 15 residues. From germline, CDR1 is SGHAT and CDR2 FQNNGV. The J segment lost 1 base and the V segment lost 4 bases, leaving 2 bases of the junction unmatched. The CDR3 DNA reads TGTGCCAGCAGCTCAGGACAGGGGTCCTACAATGAGCAGTTCTTC. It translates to CASSSGQGSYNEQFF.

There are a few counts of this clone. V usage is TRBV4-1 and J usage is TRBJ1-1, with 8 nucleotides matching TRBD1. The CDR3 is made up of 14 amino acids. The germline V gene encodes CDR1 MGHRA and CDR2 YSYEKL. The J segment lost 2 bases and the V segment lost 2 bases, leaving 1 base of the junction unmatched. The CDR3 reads CASSQTGGNTEAFF. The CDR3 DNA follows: TGCGCCAGCAGCCAAACAGGGGGTAACACTGAAGCTTTCTTT.

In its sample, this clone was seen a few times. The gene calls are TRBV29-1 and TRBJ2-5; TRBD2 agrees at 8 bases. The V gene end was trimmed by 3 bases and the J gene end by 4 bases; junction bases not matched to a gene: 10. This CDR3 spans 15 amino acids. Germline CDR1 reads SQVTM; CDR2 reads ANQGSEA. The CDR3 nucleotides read TGCAGCGTTGACCTAGCGGGTAAGGGTGGAGAGACCCAGTACTTC. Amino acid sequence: CSVDLAGKGGETQYF.

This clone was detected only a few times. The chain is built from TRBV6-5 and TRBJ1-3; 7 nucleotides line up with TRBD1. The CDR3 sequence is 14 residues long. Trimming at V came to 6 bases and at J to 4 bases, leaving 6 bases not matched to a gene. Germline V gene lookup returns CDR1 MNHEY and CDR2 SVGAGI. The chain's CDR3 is CASSTTGTGNTIYF. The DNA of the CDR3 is TGTGCCAGCAGCACGACAGGGACCGGAAACACCATATATTTT.

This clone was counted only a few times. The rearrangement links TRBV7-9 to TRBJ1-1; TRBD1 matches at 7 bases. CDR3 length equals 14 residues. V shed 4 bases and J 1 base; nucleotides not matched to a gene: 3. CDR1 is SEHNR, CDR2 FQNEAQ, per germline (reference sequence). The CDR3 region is CASSSYRGNTEAFF. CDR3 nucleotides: TGTGCCAGCAGCTCATACAGGGGGAACACTGAAGCTTTCTTT.

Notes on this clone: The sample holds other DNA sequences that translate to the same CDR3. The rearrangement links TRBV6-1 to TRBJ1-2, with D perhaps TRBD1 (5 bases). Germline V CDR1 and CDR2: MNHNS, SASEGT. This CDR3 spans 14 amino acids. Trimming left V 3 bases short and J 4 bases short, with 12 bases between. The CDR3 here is CASSEGGTGYGYTF. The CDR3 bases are TGTGCCAGCAGTGAGGGGGGGACCGGCTATGGCTACACCTTC.

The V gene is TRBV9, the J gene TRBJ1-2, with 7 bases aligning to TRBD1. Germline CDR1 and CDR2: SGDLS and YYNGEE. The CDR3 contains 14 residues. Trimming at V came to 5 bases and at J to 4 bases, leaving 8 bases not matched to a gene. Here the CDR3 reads CASREEGTVYGYTF. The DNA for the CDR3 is TGTGCCAGCAGGGAGGAGGGGACAGTCTATGGCTACACCTTC.

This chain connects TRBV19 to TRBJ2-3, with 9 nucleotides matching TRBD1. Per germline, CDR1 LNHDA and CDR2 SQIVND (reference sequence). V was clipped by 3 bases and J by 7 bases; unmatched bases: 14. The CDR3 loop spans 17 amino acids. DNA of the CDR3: TGTGCCAGTAGTATCCTCACCGGGACAGGGAAAAGGAATACGCAGTATTTT. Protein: CASSILTGTGKRNTQYF.

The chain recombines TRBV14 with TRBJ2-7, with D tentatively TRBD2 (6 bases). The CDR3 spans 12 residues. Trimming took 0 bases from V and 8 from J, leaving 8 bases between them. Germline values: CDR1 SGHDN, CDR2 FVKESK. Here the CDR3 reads CASSQDGRQQYF. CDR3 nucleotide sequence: TGTGCCAGCAGCCAAGACGGGAGACAGCAGTACTTC.

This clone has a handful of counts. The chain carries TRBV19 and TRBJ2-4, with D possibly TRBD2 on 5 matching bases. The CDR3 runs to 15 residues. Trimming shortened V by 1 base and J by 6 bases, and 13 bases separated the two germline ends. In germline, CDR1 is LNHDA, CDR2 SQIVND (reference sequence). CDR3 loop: CASSIVDGVGNIQYF. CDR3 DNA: TGTGCCAGTAGTATAGTAGACGGGGTCGGAAACATTCAGTACTTC.

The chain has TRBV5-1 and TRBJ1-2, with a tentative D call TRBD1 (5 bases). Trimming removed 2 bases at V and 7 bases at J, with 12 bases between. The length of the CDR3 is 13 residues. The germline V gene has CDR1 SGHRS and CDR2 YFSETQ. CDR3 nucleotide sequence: TGCGCCAGCAGCTTTCCAGGGATGGGTGGCTACACCTTC. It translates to CASSFPGMGGYTF.